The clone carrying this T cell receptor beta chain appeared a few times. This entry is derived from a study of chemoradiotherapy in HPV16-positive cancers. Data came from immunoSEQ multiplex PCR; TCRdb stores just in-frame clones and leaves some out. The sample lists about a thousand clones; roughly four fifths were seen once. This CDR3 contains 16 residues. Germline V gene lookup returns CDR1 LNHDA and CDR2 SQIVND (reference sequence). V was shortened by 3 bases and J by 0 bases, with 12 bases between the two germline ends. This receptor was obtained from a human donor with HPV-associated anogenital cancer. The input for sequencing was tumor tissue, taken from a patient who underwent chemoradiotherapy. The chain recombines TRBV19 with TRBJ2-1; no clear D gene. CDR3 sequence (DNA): TGTGCCAGTAGTATTATGGGCGGCAGCTCCTACAATGAGCAGTTCTTC. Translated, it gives CASSIMGGSSYNEQFF.